These 2 T cell receptor beta chains were all obtained from the same sample, sequenced in a study of T cell responses to AZD1222 COVID-19 vaccine. Data came from immunoSEQ multiplex PCR; TCRdb stores just in-frame clones and leaves some out. The data contain around 140,000 clones, around 90% of them singletons. The sample consisted of peripheral blood, taken 28 days after the second dose of the MenACWY control vaccine. These TCRs come from an adult who received the MenACWY meningococcal vaccine as a control.

This chain joins TRBV7-9 and TRBJ2-5; TRBD2 agrees at 7 bases. Per germline, CDR1 SEHNR and CDR2 FQNEAQ (reference sequence). The CDR3 is made up of 13 amino acids. V dropped 7 bases and J dropped 5; count of bases not matched to a gene: 7. CDR3 loop: CASIPTGGETQYF. CDR3 nucleotides: TGTGCCAGCATCCCGACCGGGGGGGAGACCCAGTACTTC.

The V call is TRBV5-6, the J call TRBJ2-7; no clear D gene. Trimming left V 1 base short and J 1 base short, with 15 bases between. CDR3 size: 16 residues. Germline V gene lookup returns CDR1 SGHDT and CDR2 YYEEEE. The CDR3 spells CASSLIPQTESYEQYF. CDR3 coding DNA: TGTGCCAGCAGCTTGATCCCCCAGACCGAGTCCTACGAGCAGTACTTC.